This T cell receptor beta chain was observed in a study of blood T cell repertoires in COVID-19. Enrollees, roughly 18 to 90 years old, lived in approximately 25 US areas. Germline CDR1 is SGHDT and CDR2 is YYEEEE. Unmatched junction bases numbered 10, after V lost 0 bases and J lost 8 bases. The CDR3 contains 16 residues. Sequencing was performed with immunoSEQ multiplex PCR; in TCRdb, only in-frame clones are kept and a portion is missing. The sample comprises over 200,000 clones, about 80% of which are singletons, and about 15% rests with the top ten. J is TRBJ2-4 and V is TRBV5-6, with 8 bases identical to TRBD1. The sequencing sample was made of PBMCs or T cells enriched from blood (not recorded which). The clonotype comes from a middle-aged man who had recovered from COVID-19. CDR3 protein: CASSLAPTGARDIQYF. In nucleotides, the CDR3 is TGTGCCAGCAGCTTGGCCCCGACAGGGGCAAGGGACATTCAGTACTTC.